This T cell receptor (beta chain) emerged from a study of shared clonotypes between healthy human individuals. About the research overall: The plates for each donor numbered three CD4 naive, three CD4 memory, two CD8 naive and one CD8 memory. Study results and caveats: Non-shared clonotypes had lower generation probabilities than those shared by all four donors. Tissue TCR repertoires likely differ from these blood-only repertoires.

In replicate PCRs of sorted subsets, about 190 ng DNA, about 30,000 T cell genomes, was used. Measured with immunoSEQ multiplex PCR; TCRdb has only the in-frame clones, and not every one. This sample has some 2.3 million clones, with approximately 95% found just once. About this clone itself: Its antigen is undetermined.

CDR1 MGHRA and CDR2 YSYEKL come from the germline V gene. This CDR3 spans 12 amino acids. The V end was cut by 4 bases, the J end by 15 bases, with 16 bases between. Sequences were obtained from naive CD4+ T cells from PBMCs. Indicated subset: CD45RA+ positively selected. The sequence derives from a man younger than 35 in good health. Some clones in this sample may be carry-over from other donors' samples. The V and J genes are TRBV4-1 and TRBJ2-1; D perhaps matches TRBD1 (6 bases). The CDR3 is CASSPTPGQPFF. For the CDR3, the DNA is TGCGCCAGCAGCCCCACACCGGGACAACCGTTCTTC.